This paragraph reports one T cell receptor beta chain. This entry comes from a study of blood T cell repertoires in COVID-19. Background on the study: COVID-19 samples collected from the United States, Italy and Spain covered acute and convalescent phases.

Original methodology: For nucleated cells, counts were estimated from reference gene primer amplification. The assay was immunoSEQ multiplex PCR, and TCRdb's table has in-frame clones only and misses some. That table furnishes V, J and clone size, whereas the DNA furnished D and trimming. Of a few hundred thousand clones in the sample, about 87% were seen once. The germline V gene encodes CDR1 LGHDT and CDR2 YNNKEL (reference sequence). The CDR3 consists of 13 residues. The V gene lost 3 bases and the J gene lost 8 bases, with 13 bases spanning the gap. This chain uses TRBV3-1 (or the pseudogene TRBV3-2) with TRBJ1-2; tentatively, D is TRBD1 (6 bases). The receptor was derived from a man aged 70 or older with acute or convalescent COVID-19. The sequenced material came from peripheral blood. DNA for the CDR3: TGTGCCAGCAGCCACCAAGACAGGCCGGGCTACACCTTC. Translated, it gives CASSHQDRPGYTF.